This T cell receptor (beta chain) came from a study of CD8+CD57+ T cells in acquired aplastic anemia. Trimming cost V 1 base and J 5 bases, with 8 bases left between them. The CDR3 consists of 13 residues. Looked up from germline, CDR1 is LGHNT and CDR2 is FRNRAP. TCR beta VDJ and CDR3 profiling used genomic DNA as template. TCRdb re-analysed the reads in MiXCR, keeping a single row per CDR3 protein. The sample includes about 190,000 distinct CDR3 sequences, about half of them seen just once. General study results and limits: Overlap between patients and controls comprised 25 to 35 CD8+ CDR3 sequences.

This clonotype has just one count. Its antigen is not known. The specimen was sorted CD4+, CD8+, or CD8+CD57+ T cells (not recorded which) from PBMCs. V usage is TRBV12-5 and J usage is TRBJ1-1; D is uncertain. The sequence was collected from a human donor in good health, serving as a control. CDR3 coding DNA: TGTGCTAGTGGTTTGGAGGGCTGGACTGAAGCTTTCTTT. Protein: CASGLEGWTEAFF.